Reported below is one T cell receptor beta chain. Other DNA sequences in the same sample also yield this CDR3. Time point denoted: blood from clinic visit 5 months post-surgery; TSC patient then seizure free. Between the trimmed V and J ends, which lost 0 bases and 0 bases, there was a span of 3 bases. The length of the CDR3 is 13 residues. Germline CDR1 GTSNPN, CDR2 SVGIG (reference sequence). The sample comes from a study of brain T cells in children with intractable seizures. TCRdb's table, derived via immunoSEQ multiplex PCR, lists solely in-frame clones and lacks some. Of hundreds of thousands of clones in the sample, 85% to 95% were seen once.

The sample in question was peripheral blood, obtained 5 to 6 months after surgery. The V gene is TRBV30, the J gene TRBJ1-5, with no clear D. This clonotype originated in a boy younger than two with tuberous sclerosis and intractable seizures. The CDR3 region is CAWSVYSNQPQHF. In DNA form, the CDR3 reads TGTGCCTGGAGTGTCTATAGCAATCAGCCCCAGCATTTT.